The 8 T cell receptor beta chains presented below share a single source sample, sequenced in a study of blood T cell repertoires in COVID-19. This table comes from immunoSEQ multiplex PCR, and its TCRdb copy is limited to in-frame clones, with some not included. The sample contains about 14,000 clones, roughly 87% of which appear only once. The specimen was peripheral blood. The receptor set was obtained from a human donor in a cohort sampled during active COVID-19.

The genes are TRBV3-1 (or the pseudogene TRBV3-2) and TRBJ2-7; TRBD2 agrees at 10 bases. Germline CDR1 is LGHDT and CDR2 is YNNKEL (reference sequence). This CDR3 is built from 15 residues. The trim removed 4 bases at V and 5 bases at J, leaving 8 bases unmatched. The CDR3: CASSPRASGRNEQYF. As DNA, the CDR3 is TGTGCCAGCAGCCCTCGGGCTAGCGGGAGAAACGAGCAGTACTTC.

The V call is TRBV14, the J call TRBJ2-3; TRBD2 matches at 7 bases. The CDR3 runs 15 residues. V was pared by 5 bases and J by 2 bases, with 7 bases of the junction left unmatched. Germline assignment: CDR1 SGHDN and CDR2 FVKESK. CDR3 sequence: CASSKAGLFTDTQYF. In DNA, the CDR3 is TGTGCCAGCAGCAAAGCGGGACTTTTCACAGATACGCAGTATTTT.

This chain uses TRBV6-5 with TRBJ1-4; D may be TRBD1 (5 bases). This CDR3 contains 15 residues. Per the germline V gene, CDR1 is MNHEY and CDR2 is SVGAGI. V was clipped by 5 bases and J by 0 bases, with 10 bases between them. Written as DNA, the CDR3 is TGTGCCAGCAGTACTCAGGGATCAACTAATGAAAAACTGTTTTTT. It translates to CASSTQGSTNEKLFF.

The gene calls are TRBV7-9 and TRBJ2-3; TRBD2 aligns across 13 bases. The V segment lost 5 bases and the J segment 6 bases; nucleotides outside the gene matches: 8. The CDR3 length is 16 residues. The V gene's germline CDR1 is SEHNR and CDR2 FQNEAQ (reference sequence). This chain's CDR3 is CASSPRTSGSRDTQYF. Written as DNA, the CDR3 is TGTGCCAGCAGCCCACGGACTAGCGGGAGTAGGGATACGCAGTATTTT.

The chain joins TRBV4-1 to TRBJ2-5; 8 bases are a match to TRBD2. Germline loops: CDR1 MGHRA, CDR2 YSYEKL. With 1 base clipped from V and 4 bases from J, the junction kept 8 bases outside the gene matches. The CDR3 runs 16 residues. The CDR3 loop reads CASSQVHGLALETQYF. The CDR3, as DNA: TGCGCCAGCAGCCAAGTTCATGGACTAGCATTAGAGACCCAGTACTTC.

The V call is TRBV6-6, the J call TRBJ1-6; the D is unclear. The germline gives CDR1 MNHNY, CDR2 SVGAGI (reference sequence). The CDR3 sequence is 12 residues long. The germline V and J ends were trimmed by 5 bases and 8 bases, with 7 bases remaining between them. The CDR3, as DNA: TGTGCCAGCAGTGCCGGGGATTCACCCCTCCACTTT. This sequence encodes CASSAGDSPLHF.

V is TRBV6-6 and J is TRBJ1-4; D perhaps matches TRBD1 (5 bases). V shed 4 bases and J shed 5 bases, with 11 bases lying between them. The CDR3 runs to 14 residues. Germline assignment: CDR1 MNHNY and CDR2 SVGAGI (reference sequence). In nucleotides, the CDR3 is TGTGCCAGCAGTTTAGGGGCAGGGAATGAAAAACTGTTTTTT. Translated, it gives CASSLGAGNEKLFF.

The chain links TRBV6-1 to TRBJ2-6, with D tentatively TRBD2 (5 bases). The ends were cut back, 3 bases at V and 2 bases at J, with 8 bases in the middle. Germline CDR1 is MNHNS and CDR2 is SASEGT. This CDR3 contains 15 residues. CDR3 protein: CASSEGETGANVLTF. The CDR3 DNA is TGTGCCAGCAGTGAGGGAGAAACTGGGGCCAACGTCCTGACTTTC.